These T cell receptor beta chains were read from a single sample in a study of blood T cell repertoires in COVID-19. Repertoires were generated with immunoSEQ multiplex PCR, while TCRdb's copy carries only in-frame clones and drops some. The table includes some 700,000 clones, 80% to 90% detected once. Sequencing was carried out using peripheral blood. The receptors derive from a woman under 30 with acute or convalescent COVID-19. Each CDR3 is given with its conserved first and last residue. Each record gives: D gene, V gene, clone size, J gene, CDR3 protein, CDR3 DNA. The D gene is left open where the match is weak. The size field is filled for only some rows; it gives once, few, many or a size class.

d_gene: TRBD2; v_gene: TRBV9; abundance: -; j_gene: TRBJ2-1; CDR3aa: CASSDRSGGNEQFF; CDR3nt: TGTGCCAGCAGCGACCGGAGCGGGGGCAATGAGCAGTTCTTC
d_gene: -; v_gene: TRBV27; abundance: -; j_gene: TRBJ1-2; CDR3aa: CASSLSVGGRYTF; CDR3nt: TGTGCCAGCAGTTTATCAGTCGGTGGGAGGTACACCTTC
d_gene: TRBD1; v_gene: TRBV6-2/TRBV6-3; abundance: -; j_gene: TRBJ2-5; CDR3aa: CASSRAGGHAETQYF; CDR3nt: TGTGCCAGCAGCCGAGCAGGGGGTCATGCTGAGACCCAGTACTTC
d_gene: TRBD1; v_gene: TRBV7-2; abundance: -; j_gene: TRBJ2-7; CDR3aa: CASSPTDRGWYEQYF; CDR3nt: TGTGCCAGCAGCCCAACCGACAGGGGTTGGTACGAGCAGTACTTC
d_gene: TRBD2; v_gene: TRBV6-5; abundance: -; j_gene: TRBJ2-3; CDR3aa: CATNGGADTQYF; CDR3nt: TGTGCCACTAACGGGGGGGCAGATACGCAGTATTTT
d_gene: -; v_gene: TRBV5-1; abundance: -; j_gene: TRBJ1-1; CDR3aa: CASSLSRGGNTEAFF; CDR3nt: TGCGCCAGCAGCTTGTCTCGGGGAGGGAACACTGAAGCTTTCTTT
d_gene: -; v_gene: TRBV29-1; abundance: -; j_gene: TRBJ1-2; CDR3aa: CSVASGAGYYTF; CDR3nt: TGCAGCGTTGCCTCAGGGGCCGGTTACTACACCTTC
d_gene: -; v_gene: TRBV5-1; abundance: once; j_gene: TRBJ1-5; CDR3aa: CASSLDAGSNQPQHF; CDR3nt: TGCGCCAGCAGCTTGGACGCGGGGAGCAATCAGCCCCAGCATTTT
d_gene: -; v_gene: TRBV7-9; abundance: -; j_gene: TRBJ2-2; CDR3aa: CANSINTGELFF; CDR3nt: TGTGCCAACAGTATTAACACCGGGGAGCTGTTTTTT
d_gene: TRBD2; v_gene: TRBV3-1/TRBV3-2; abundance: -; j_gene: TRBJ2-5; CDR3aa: CASSQETGAGGETQYF; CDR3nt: TGTGCCAGCAGCCAAGAGACGGGTGCGGGGGGAGAGACCCAGTACTTC
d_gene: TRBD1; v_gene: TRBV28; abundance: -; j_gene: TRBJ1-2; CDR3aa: CASSPGQGQAYGYTF; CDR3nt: TGTGCCAGCAGCCCCGGACAGGGCCAAGCCTATGGCTACACCTTC
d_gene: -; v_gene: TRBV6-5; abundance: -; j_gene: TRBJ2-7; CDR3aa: CASSTADSNYEQYF; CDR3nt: TGTGCCAGCAGTACCGCGGACAGCAACTACGAGCAGTACTTC
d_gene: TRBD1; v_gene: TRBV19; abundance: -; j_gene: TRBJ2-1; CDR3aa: CASSIIQGGYNEQFF; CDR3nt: TGTGCCAGTAGTATAATACAGGGGGGTTACAATGAGCAGTTCTTC
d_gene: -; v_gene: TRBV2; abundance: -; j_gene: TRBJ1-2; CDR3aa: CANPAGEEGYTF; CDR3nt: TGTGCCAACCCGGCGGGGGAAGAGGGCTACACCTTC
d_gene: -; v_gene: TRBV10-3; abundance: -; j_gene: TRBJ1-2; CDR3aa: CAISEPGGNNYGYTF; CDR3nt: TGTGCCATCAGTGAGCCGGGAGGCAATAACTATGGCTACACCTTC
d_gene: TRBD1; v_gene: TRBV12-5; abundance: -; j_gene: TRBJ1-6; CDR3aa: CASGPPGGAGTPLHF; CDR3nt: TGTGCTAGTGGTCCCCCAGGGGGCGCGGGGACACCCCTCCACTTT
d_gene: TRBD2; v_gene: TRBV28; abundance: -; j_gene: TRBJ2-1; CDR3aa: CASSFLLAGGYNEQFF; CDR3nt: TGTGCCAGCAGTTTTTTACTAGCGGGGGGGTACAATGAGCAGTTCTTC
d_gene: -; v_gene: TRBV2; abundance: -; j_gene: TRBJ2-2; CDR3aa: CASRGGSNTGELFF; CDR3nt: TGTGCCAGCAGAGGCGGATCGAACACCGGGGAGCTGTTTTTT
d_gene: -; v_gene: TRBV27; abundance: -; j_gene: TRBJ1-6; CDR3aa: CASSTVRDNSPLHF; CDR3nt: TGTGCCAGCAGTACCGTGAGGGATAATTCACCCCTCCACTTT
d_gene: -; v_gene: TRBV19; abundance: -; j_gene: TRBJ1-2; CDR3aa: CASSIAPTGGYTF; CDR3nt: TGTGCCAGTAGTATTGCTCCAACCGGTGGCTACACCTTC
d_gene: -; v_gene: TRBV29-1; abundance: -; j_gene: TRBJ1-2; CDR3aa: CSVDDTDIYGYTF; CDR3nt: TGCAGCGTTGATGACACTGATATCTATGGCTACACCTTC
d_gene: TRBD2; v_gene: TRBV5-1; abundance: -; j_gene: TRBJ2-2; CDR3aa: CASSLAGGRVGTGELFF; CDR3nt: TGCGCCAGCAGCTTAGCGGGGGGGCGCGTCGGCACCGGGGAGCTGTTTTTT
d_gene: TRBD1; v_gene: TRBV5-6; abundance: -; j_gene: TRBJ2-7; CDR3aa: CASTNRDRGVYEQYF; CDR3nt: TGTGCCAGCACCAACCGGGACAGGGGGGTGTACGAGCAGTACTTC
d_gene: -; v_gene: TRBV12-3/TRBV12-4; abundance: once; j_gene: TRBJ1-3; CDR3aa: CASSQAGLNTIYF; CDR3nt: TGTGCCAGCAGCCAGGCAGGGTTGAACACCATATATTTT
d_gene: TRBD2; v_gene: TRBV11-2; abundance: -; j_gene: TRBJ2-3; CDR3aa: CASSFTGGPADTQYF; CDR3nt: TGTGCCAGCAGCTTCACGGGGGGGCCAGCAGATACGCAGTATTTT
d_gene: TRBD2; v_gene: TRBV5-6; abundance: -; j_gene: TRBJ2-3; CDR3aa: CASSIPGTTRTDTQYF; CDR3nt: TGTGCCAGCAGCATACCCGGGACTACCCGCACAGATACGCAGTATTTT
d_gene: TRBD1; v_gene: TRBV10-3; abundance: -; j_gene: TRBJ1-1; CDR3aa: CATGQGSQLNTEAFF; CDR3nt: TGTGCCACCGGACAGGGTTCCCAATTGAACACTGAAGCTTTCTTT